This TCR beta chain was identified in a study of CDR3 diversity in severe acne. Germline lookup yields CDR1 LGHDT and CDR2 YNNKEL (reference sequence). The CDR3 has 12 residues. For this clonotype: Germline is not matched at one junction end, which may reflect a read error.

MiXCR, run by TCRdb on the PCR reads, gives a single entry per CDR3 protein. The sample lists approximately 80,000 distinct CDR3 sequences, under 65% seen once, with 14% in the top ten. The sequenced material came from blood. This rearrangement joins TRBV3-1 to TRBJ1-3; D is uncertain. The sequence was collected from a male donor in good health, without acne. The CDR3 protein is CAGSQGGNTIYF. CDR3 in DNA: TGTGCCGGCAGCCAAGGTGGAAACACCATATATTTT.